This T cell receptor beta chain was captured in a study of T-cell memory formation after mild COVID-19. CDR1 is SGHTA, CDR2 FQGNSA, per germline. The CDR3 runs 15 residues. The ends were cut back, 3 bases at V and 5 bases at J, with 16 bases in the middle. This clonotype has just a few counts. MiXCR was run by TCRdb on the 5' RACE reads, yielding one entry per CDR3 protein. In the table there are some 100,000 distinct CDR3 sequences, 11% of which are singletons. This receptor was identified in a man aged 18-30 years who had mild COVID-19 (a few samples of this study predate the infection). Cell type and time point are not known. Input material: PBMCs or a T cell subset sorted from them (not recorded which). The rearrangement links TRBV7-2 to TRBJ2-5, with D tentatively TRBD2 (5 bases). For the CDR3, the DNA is TGTGCCAGCAGCTTCGCATTGAGGGTAGGCGAGACCCAGTACTTC. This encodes CASSFALRVGETQYF.